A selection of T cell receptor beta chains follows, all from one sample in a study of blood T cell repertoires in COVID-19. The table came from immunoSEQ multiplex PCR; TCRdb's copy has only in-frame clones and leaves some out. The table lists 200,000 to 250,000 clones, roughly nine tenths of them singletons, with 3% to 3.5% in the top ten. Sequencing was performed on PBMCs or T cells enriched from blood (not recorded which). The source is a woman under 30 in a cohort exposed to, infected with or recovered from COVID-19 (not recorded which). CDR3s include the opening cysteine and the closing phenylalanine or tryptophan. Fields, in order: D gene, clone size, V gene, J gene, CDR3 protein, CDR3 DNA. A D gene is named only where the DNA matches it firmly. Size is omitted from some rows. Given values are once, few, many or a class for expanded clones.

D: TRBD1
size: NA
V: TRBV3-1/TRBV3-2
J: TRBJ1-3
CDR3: CASSQASPRQGANTIYF
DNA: TGTGCCAGCAGCCAAGCTTCCCCCAGACAGGGGGCAAACACCATATATTTT

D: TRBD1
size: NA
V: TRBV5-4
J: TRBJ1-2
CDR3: CASRSQDRGYGYTF
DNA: TGTGCCAGCAGGTCGCAGGACAGGGGCTATGGCTACACCTTC

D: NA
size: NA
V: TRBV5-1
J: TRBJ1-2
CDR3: CASSREGEGYGYTF
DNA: TGCGCCAGCAGCCGAGAGGGGGAAGGGTATGGCTACACCTTC

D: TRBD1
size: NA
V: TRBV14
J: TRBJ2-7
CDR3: CASSQDRGSQYEQYF
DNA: TGTGCCAGCAGCCAGGACAGGGGGAGTCAATACGAGCAGTACTTC

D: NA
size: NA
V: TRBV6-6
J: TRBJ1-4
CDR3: CASRDPGPGNEKLFF
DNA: TGTGCCAGCAGAGATCCAGGGCCAGGGAATGAAAAACTGTTTTTT

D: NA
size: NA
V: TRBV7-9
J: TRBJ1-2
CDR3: CASSEGVTRADGYTF
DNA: TGTGCCAGCAGCGAGGGGGTGACAAGGGCGGATGGCTACACCTTC

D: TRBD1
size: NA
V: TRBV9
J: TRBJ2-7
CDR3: CASSSGTGRSYEQYF
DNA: TGTGCCAGCAGCTCCGGGACAGGGAGGTCCTACGAGCAGTACTTC

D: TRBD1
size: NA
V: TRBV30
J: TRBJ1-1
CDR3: CAWSADRVGEAFF
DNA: TGTGCCTGGAGTGCGGACAGGGTAGGCGAAGCTTTCTTT

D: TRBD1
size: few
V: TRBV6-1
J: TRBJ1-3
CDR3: CASSEGTGEGNTIYF
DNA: TGTGCCAGCAGTGAAGGGACAGGGGAAGGAAACACCATATATTTT

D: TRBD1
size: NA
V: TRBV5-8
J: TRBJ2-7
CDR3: CASSLPGQGREQYF
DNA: TGTGCCAGCAGCTTACCGGGACAGGGACGCGAGCAGTACTTC

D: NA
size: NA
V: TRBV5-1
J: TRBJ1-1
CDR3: CASSLDRDTEAFF
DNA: TGCGCCAGCAGCTTGGACAGGGACACTGAAGCTTTCTTT

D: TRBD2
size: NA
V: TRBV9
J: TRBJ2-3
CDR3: CASSVALAGGGDTQYF
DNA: TGTGCCAGCAGCGTAGCTCTAGCGGGGGGCGGGGATACGCAGTATTTT

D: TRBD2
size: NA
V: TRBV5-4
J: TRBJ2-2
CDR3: CASSLDLWGGRIDTGELFF
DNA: TGTGCCAGCAGCTTGGATCTGTGGGGCGGGAGGATTGACACCGGGGAGCTGTTTTTT

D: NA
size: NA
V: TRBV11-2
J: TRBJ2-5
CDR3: CASSLDRETQYF
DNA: TGTGCCAGCAGCTTAGATCGAGAGACCCAGTACTTC

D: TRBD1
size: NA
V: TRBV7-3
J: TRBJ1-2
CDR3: CASSSRQGGNYGYTF
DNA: TGTGCCAGCAGCTCCAGACAGGGGGGTAACTATGGCTACACCTTC

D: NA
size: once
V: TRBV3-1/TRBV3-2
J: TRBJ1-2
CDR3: CASSQDLNYGYTF
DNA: TGTGCCAGCAGCCAAGACTTGAACTATGGCTACACCTTC

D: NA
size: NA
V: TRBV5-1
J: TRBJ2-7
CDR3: CASSLDAGSYEQYF
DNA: TGCGCCAGCAGCTTGGACGCAGGTTCCTACGAGCAGTACTTC

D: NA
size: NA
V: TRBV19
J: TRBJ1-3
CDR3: CASTPQQTWAGNTIYF
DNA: TGTGCCAGTACCCCCCAACAGACGTGGGCTGGAAACACCATATATTTT

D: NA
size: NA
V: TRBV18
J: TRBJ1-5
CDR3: CASSPGVGSQPQHF
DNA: TGTGCCAGCTCACCTGGAGTCGGGTCTCAGCCCCAGCATTTT

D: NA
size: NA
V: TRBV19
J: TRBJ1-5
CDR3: CASSTQGRGNQPQHF
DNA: TGTGCCAGTAGCACCCAGGGGCGCGGCAATCAGCCCCAGCATTTT

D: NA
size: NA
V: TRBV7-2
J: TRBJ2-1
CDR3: CASSPTGWYNEQFF
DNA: TGTGCCAGCAGCCCGACAGGTTGGTACAATGAGCAGTTCTTC

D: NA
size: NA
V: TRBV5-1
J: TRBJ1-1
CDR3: CASSVVQGRNTEAFF
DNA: TGCGCCAGCAGCGTAGTCCAGGGAAGGAACACTGAAGCTTTCTTT

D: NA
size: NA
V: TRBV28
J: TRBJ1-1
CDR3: CASITGLGTEAFF
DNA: TGTGCCAGCATTACAGGGCTGGGTACTGAAGCTTTCTTT

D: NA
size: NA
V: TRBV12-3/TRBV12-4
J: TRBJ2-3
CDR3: CASSPAGDTQYF
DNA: TGTGCCAGCAGTCCTGCAGGGGATACGCAGTATTTT

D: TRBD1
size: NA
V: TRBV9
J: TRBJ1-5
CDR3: CASSVAGTENQPQHF
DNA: TGTGCCAGCAGCGTCGCCGGGACAGAAAATCAGCCCCAGCATTTT

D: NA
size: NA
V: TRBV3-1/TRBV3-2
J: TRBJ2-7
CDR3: CASSQDHGLGDSGEQYF
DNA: TGTGCCAGCAGCCAAGATCACGGTTTAGGGGACAGCGGGGAGCAGTACTTC

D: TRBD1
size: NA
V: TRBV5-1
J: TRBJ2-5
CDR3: CASRRGTEETQYF
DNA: TGCGCCAGCAGAAGGGGGACAGAAGAGACCCAGTACTTC

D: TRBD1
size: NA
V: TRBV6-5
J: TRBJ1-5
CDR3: CASRQTGANQPQHF
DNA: TGTGCCAGCAGGCAGACAGGGGCGAATCAGCCCCAGCATTTT

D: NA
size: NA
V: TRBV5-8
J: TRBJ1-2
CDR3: CASRADTPNYGYTF
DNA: TGTGCCAGCAGGGCGGACACCCCTAACTATGGCTACACCTTC

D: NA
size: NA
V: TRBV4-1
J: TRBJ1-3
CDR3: CASSQDGPPARPSGNTIYF
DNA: TGCGCCAGCAGCCAAGACGGCCCACCCGCCAGGCCCTCTGGAAACACCATATATTTT

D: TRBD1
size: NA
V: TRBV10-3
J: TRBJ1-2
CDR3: CAISGGQGGLSGYTF
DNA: TGTGCCATCAGTGGGGGACAGGGGGGTTTGAGTGGCTACACCTTC

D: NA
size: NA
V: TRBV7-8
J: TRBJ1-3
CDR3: CASSFSPGVSGNTIYF
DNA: TGTGCCAGCAGCTTCTCTCCGGGAGTATCTGGAAACACCATATATTTT

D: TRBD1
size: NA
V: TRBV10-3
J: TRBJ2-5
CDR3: CAISRGTGQTVETQYF
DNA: TGTGCCATCAGCCGAGGGACAGGGCAAACAGTGGAGACCCAGTACTTC

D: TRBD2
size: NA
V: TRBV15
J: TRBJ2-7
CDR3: CATSRDTSETYEQYF
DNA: TGTGCCACCAGCAGAGATACTAGCGAGACCTACGAGCAGTACTTC

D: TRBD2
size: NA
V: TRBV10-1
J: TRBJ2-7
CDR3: CASSEGGGNTYEQYF
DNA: TGCGCCAGCAGTGAGGGCGGGGGGAACACCTACGAGCAGTACTTC

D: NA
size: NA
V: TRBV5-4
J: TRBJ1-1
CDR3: CASSPGRGDMNTEAFF
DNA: TGTGCCAGCAGCCCGGGGAGGGGCGATATGAACACTGAAGCTTTCTTT

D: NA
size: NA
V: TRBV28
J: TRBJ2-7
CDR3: CASSLYVIRSGEQYF
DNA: TGTGCCAGCAGTTTATACGTCATCCGTTCGGGCGAGCAGTACTTC

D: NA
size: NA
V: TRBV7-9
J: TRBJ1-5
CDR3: CASSSQGYNQPQHF
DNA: TGTGCCAGCAGCTCCCAGGGGTACAATCAGCCCCAGCATTTT

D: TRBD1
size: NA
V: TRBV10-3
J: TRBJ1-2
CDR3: CAIRLTGGDGYTF
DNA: TGTGCCATCAGATTGACAGGGGGCGATGGCTACACCTTC

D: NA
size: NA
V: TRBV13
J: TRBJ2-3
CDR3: CASSQAGDTQYF
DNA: TGTGCCAGCAGCCAGGCGGGAGATACGCAGTATTTT

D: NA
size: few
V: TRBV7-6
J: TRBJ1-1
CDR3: CASSTQRGTEAFF
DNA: TGTGCCAGCAGCACCCAGCGGGGCACTGAAGCTTTCTTT

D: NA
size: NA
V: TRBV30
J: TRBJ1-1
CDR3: CAWAVENTEAFF
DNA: TGTGCCTGGGCGGTAGAGAACACTGAAGCTTTCTTT

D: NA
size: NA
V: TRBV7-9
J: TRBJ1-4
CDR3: CASSPMGGGRGSNEKLFF
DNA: TGTGCCAGCAGCCCCATGGGCGGGGGGCGCGGTTCTAATGAAAAACTGTTTTTT

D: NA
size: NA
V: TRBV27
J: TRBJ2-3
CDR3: CASSLSGTSTDTQYF
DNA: TGTGCCAGCAGTTTATCAGGGACTAGCACAGATACGCAGTATTTT

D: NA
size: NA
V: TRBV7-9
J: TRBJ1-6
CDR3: CASTMGGSYNSPLHF
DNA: TGTGCCAGCACCATGGGGGGATCCTATAATTCACCCCTCCACTTT

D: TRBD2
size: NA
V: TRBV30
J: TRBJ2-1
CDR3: CAWKVWQLADYNEQFF
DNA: TGTGCCTGGAAGGTGTGGCAACTAGCGGATTACAATGAGCAGTTCTTC

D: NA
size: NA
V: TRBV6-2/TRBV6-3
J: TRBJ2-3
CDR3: CASSYSPGKYF
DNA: TGTGCCAGCAGTTACTCGCCAGGGAAGTATTTT

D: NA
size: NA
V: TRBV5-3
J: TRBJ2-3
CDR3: CARSRWTASTDTQYF
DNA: TGTGCCAGAAGCCGTTGGACAGCTAGCACAGATACGCAGTATTTT

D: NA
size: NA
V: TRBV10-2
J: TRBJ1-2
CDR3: CASSDGRSYGYTF
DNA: TGCGCCAGCAGTGATGGCAGATCTTATGGCTACACCTTC

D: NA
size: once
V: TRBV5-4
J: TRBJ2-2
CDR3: CASSLGTSPYTGELFF
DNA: TGTGCCAGCAGCTTGGGGACTTCACCCTACACCGGGGAGCTGTTTTTT

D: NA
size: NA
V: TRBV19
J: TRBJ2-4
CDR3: CASSIIPGFKNIQYF
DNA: TGTGCCAGTAGTATTATTCCGGGTTTCAAAAACATTCAGTACTTC

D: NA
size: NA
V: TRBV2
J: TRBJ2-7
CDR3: CASGRGFNYEQYF
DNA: TGTGCCAGCGGTAGAGGATTCAACTACGAGCAGTACTTC

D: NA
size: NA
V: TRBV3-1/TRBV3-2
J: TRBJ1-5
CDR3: CASSQGDSSNQPQHF
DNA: TGTGCCAGCAGCCAAGGCGACAGTAGCAATCAGCCCCAGCATTTT

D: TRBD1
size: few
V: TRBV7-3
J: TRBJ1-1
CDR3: CASSSGQGTEAFF
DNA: TGTGCCAGCAGCTCCGGACAGGGCACTGAAGCTTTCTTT

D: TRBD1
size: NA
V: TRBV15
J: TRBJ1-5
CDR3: CATSRDRFDRGRNQPQHF
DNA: TGTGCCACCAGCAGAGACCGGTTCGACAGGGGGCGGAATCAGCCCCAGCATTTT